A single sample gave rise to the 17 T cell receptor beta chains below, sequenced in a study of CD4+ T cells in melanoma. Assay used: immunoSEQ multiplex PCR; TCRdb lists only in-frame clones, some missing. This table holds 140,000 or so clones, about nine tenths found once. The receptor set was obtained from a human donor with melanoma.

This chain uses TRBV7-8 with TRBJ2-7; tentative D call: TRBD1 (5 bases). Deletions cut 1 base from V and 4 bases from J, with 14 bases between. The germline V gene has CDR1 SGHVS and CDR2 FQNEAQ. This CDR3 region has 15 residues. CDR3 sequence: CASSLGPGPGYEQYF. The CDR3 DNA sequence: TGTGCCAGCAGCTTAGGTCCAGGGCCAGGGTACGAGCAGTACTTC.

This chain links TRBV9 with TRBJ2-1; 10 bases are a match to TRBD2. The CDR3 has 15 residues. Looked up from germline, CDR1 is SGDLS and CDR2 is YYNGEE. Germline trimming cut 0 bases from V and 6 bases from J; bases unmatched to any gene: 3. CDR3 nucleotide sequence: TGTGCCAGCAGCGTAGGGAGCGGGGGGGCCAATGAGCAGTTCTTC. Its protein is CASSVGSGGANEQFF.

This clone has just one count. The chain is built from TRBV18 and TRBJ1-1; 8 bases line up with TRBD1. The CDR3 is 15 amino acids. Germline assignment: CDR1 KGHSH and CDR2 LQKENI. The ends lost 2 bases at V and 4 bases at J; junction bases unmatched: 6. The CDR3 bases are TGTGCCAGCTCACCAGCAGGGGGCTATGGCACTGAAGCTTTCTTT. Residues: CASSPAGGYGTEAFF. Looking up the rest from reference TRBV18 and TRBJ1-1 gives the full variable domain: NAGVMQNPRHLVRRRGQEARLRCSPMKGHSHVYWYRQLPEEGLKFMVYLQKENIIDESGMPKERFSAEFPKEGPSILRIQQVVRGDSAAYFCASSPAGGYGTEAFFGQGTRLTVV.

The chain couples TRBV4-2 to TRBJ1-1; D not resolved. The ends were cut back, 2 bases at V and 1 base at J, with 8 bases in the middle. The CDR3 extends over 14 amino acids. Germline loops: CDR1 LGHNA, CDR2 YNFKEQ. CDR3 DNA sequence: TGTGCCAGCAGCCAACCGTCGAGGAACACTGAAGCTTTCTTT. Translating it yields CASSQPSRNTEAFF.

The CDR3 region is CASGLWGNEQFF. The CDR3 region has the DNA TGTGCTAGTGGTTTGTGGGGGAATGAGCAGTTCTTC. This sequence joins TRBV12-5 and TRBJ2-1, with D perhaps matching TRBD1 or TRBD2 (5 bases each). CDR3 length: 12 residues. Looked up from germline, CDR1 is LGHNT and CDR2 is FRNRAP. V was pared by 2 bases and J by 7 bases, with 6 bases between.

The CDR3 region is CAWSVRRTDTQYF. The CDR3 DNA sequence: TGTGCCTGGAGTGTACGGAGAACAGATACGCAGTATTTT. The chain is built from TRBV30 and TRBJ2-3; D gene uncertain. The germline CDR1 and CDR2 sequences are GTSNPN and SVGIG (reference sequence). The CDR3 is 13 amino acids. The V gene lost 0 bases and the J gene lost 3 bases, with 7 bases spanning the gap.

The rearrangement links TRBV5-6 to TRBJ2-3; D is perhaps TRBD1 or TRBD2 (5 bases each). From germline, CDR1 is SGHDT and CDR2 YYEEEE. V dropped 0 bases and J dropped 4 bases, with 18 bases sitting between them. CDR3 size: 17 residues. The CDR3: CASSLADPRGAADTQYF. DNA for the CDR3: TGTGCCAGCAGCTTGGCCGACCCCAGAGGGGCCGCAGATACGCAGTATTTT. The complete variable domain, with remaining parts taken from reference TRBV5-6 and TRBJ2-3, reads DAGVTQSPTHLIKTRGQQVTLRCSPKSGHDTVSWYQQALGQGPQFIFQYYEEEERQRGNFPDRFSGHQFPNYSSELNVNALLLGDSALYLCASSLADPRGAADTQYFGPGTRLTVL.

V gene TRBV19 combines with J gene TRBJ1-1, with D possibly matching TRBD1 (6 bases). The CDR3 is 15 amino acids. Per the germline V gene, CDR1 is LNHDA and CDR2 is SQIVND (reference sequence). The V gene lost 5 bases and the J gene lost 1 base, with 14 bases spanning the gap. DNA for the CDR3: TGTGCCAGTAGTTTGGGGGGCTTCGGGAACACTGAAGCTTTCTTT. Protein sequence: CASSLGGFGNTEAFF.

This clone occurred once. V and J are TRBV7-2 and TRBJ1-5, with no clear D. The CDR3 is made up of 12 amino acids. Trimming pared 1 base from V and 6 bases from J, leaving 4 bases between. Germline CDR1 SGHTA, CDR2 FQGNSA. The CDR3 DNA sequence: TGTGCCAGCAGCTTAGTCGGTCAGCCCCAGCATTTT. This translates into CASSLVGQPQHF.

The chain carries TRBV11-3 and TRBJ1-5; D not certain. This CDR3 region has 17 residues. V was trimmed by 1 base and J by 5 bases, leaving 18 bases between them. CDR1 is SGHNT, CDR2 YENEEA, per germline. The CDR3 reads CASSLGRFNPNDQPQHF. CDR3 DNA sequence: TGTGCCAGCAGCTTAGGCCGATTCAACCCCAACGATCAGCCCCAGCATTTT.

The chain couples TRBV5-1 to TRBJ2-5; no firm D call. The germline CDR1 and CDR2 sequences are SGHRS and YFSETQ. V shed 2 bases and J shed 5 bases, with 10 bases lying between them. The CDR3 spans 13 residues. The CDR3 DNA is TGCGCCAGCAGCTTTCGGCTAGTGGAGACCCAGTACTTC. Translating gives CASSFRLVETQYF.

The rearrangement links TRBV28 to TRBJ1-2; D not resolved. V lost 5 bases and J 0 bases, leaving 7 bases between the germline ends. The germline gives CDR1 MDHEN, CDR2 SYDVKM. The CDR3 is 13 amino acids. CDR3: CASSRGANYGYTF. The CDR3 DNA reads TGTGCCAGCAGTCGGGGAGCTAACTATGGCTACACCTTC.

This clone was observed a few times. The DNA for the CDR3 is TGTGCCAGCAGCTTGAATGATGGGAACACTGAAGCTTTCTTT. Translation gives CASSLNDGNTEAFF. The chain links TRBV5-5 to TRBJ1-1; no clear D. The CDR3 covers 14 residues. Germline-derived CDR1 and CDR2 are SGHKS and YYEKEE (reference sequence). V was clipped by 1 base and J by 1 base, with 8 bases between them.

The chain couples TRBV11-3 to TRBJ2-3, with a possible D match to TRBD1 (5 bases). Germline V gives CDR1 SGHNT, CDR2 YENEEA. The CDR3 runs to 13 residues. Between the trimmed V and J ends, which lost 5 bases and 3 bases, there was a span of 9 bases. CDR3 loop: CASSRGATDTQYF. In DNA form, the CDR3 reads TGTGCCAGCAGCAGGGGCGCAACAGATACGCAGTATTTT.

This chain connects TRBV2 to TRBJ1-1; D is perhaps TRBD1 (5 bases). CDR3 size: 12 residues. V lost 2 bases and J lost 10, with 11 bases in between. The germline V gene encodes CDR1 SNHLY and CDR2 FYNNEI. CDR3: CASSEQGFGAFF. The CDR3 DNA reads as TGTGCCAGCAGTGAACAGGGCTTCGGAGCTTTCTTT. Using reference TRBV2 and TRBJ1-1 for the parts outside the CDR3, the full variable domain is EPEVTQTPSHQVTQMGQEVILRCVPISNHLYFYWYRQILGQKVEFLVSFYNNEISEKSEIFDDQFSVERPDGSNFTLKIRSTKLEDSAMYFCASSEQGFGAFFGQGTRLTVV.

Here the CDR3 reads CASSLVWPTGGAGNTEAFF. CDR3 DNA: TGTGCCAGCAGCTTAGTATGGCCGACTGGGGGCGCTGGGAACACTGAAGCTTTCTTT. The chain employs TRBV7-2 and TRBJ1-1; weak D call: TRBD1 (6 bases). Germline values: CDR1 SGHTA, CDR2 FQGNSA. The CDR3 is 19 amino acids. Deletions cut 1 base from V and 1 base from J, with 22 bases between.

The J gene is TRBJ1-1, the V gene TRBV5-1; unclear D gene. Germline-derived CDR1 and CDR2 are SGHRS and YFSETQ. V dropped 1 base and J dropped 6 bases, with 13 bases sitting between them. This CDR3 comprises 14 residues. The CDR3: CASSLFAYNAEAFF. The CDR3 nucleotides are TGCGCCAGCAGCTTGTTTGCCTATAATGCTGAAGCTTTCTTT.